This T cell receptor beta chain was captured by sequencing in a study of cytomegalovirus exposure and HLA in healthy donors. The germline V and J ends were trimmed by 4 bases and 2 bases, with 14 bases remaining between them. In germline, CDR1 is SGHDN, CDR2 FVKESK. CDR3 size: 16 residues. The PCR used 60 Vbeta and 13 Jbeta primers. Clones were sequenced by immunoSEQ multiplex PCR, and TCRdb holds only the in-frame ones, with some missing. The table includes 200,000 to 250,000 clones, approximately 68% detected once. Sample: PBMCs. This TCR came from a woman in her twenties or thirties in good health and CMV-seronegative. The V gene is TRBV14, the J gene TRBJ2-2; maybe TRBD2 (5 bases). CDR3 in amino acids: CASSRRVIDNTGELFF. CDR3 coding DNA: TGTGCCAGCAGCCGGCGGGTCATTGATAACACCGGGGAGCTGTTTTTT.